The 8 T cell receptor beta chains below all came from one sample that was sequenced in a study of T cell changes during pregnancy in multiple sclerosis. The method was immunoSEQ multiplex PCR; TCRdb's version includes in-frame clones alone and lacks a portion of them. This table has tens of thousands of clones, about nine tenths appearing once. The sequences come from CD8+ T cells from peripheral blood mononuclear cells, collected in the first trimester of pregnancy. Receptors originate from a female donor with multiple sclerosis, enrolled in a pregnancy study.

This clone was observed a single time. The chain employs TRBV6-1 and TRBJ1-2; D is unresolved. Germline V gene data show CDR1 as MNHNS and CDR2 as SASEGT. V was clipped by 1 base and J by 3 bases, with 9 bases between them. This CDR3 has 14 residues. As DNA, the CDR3 is TGTGCCAGCAGTGAAGGACCGGCGGACTATGGCTACACCTTC. Its protein product is CASSEGPADYGYTF.

The rearrangement uses TRBV28 and TRBJ2-7; a possible D gene is TRBD1 (5 bases). Between the trimmed V and J ends, which lost 5 bases and 6 bases, there was a span of 11 bases. CDR1 MDHEN and CDR2 SYDVKM come from the germline V gene. The CDR3 is 12 amino acids. The DNA for the CDR3 is TGTGCCAGCAGTAGCCCGACAGTCGAGCAGTACTTC. Its translation is CASSSPTVEQYF.

The chain uses TRBV4-1 and TRBJ2-6; tentative D call: TRBD1 (6 bases). Germline CDR1 MGHRA, CDR2 YSYEKL. The CDR3 spans 16 residues. The ends were cut back, 1 base at V and 4 bases at J, with 11 bases in the middle. The chain's CDR3 is CASSQGWGQGANVLTF. CDR3 coding DNA: TGCGCCAGCAGCCAAGGCTGGGGGCAAGGGGCCAACGTCCTGACTTTC.

This chain links TRBV30 with TRBJ2-7; 8 nucleotides agree with TRBD1. V shed 4 bases, J shed 3 bases, and the junction held 8 bases outside the gene matches. This CDR3 has 14 amino acids. The germline CDR1 and CDR2 sequences are GTSNPN and SVGIG (reference sequence). The CDR3 DNA sequence: TGTGCCTGGAAAACCTATACAGGGGGCTACGAGCAGTACTTC. Its translation is CAWKTYTGGYEQYF.

This clone was detected a few times. The chain employs TRBV5-4 and TRBJ2-1, with 7 bases fitting TRBD1. The germline gives CDR1 SGHNT, CDR2 YYREEE (reference sequence). CDR3 length equals 11 residues. V lost 4 bases, J lost 13 bases, and 5 bases stayed unmatched. Here the CDR3 DNA reads TGTGCCAGCAGCGTAGGGACAGTACAGTTCTTC. It is translated as CASSVGTVQFF. Full variable domain (missing parts from reference TRBV5-4 and TRBJ2-1): ETGVTQSPTHLIKTRGQQVTLRCSSQSGHNTVSWYQQALGQGPQFIFQYYREEENGRGNFPPRFSGLQFPNYSSELNVNALELDDSALYLCASSVGTVQFFGPGTRLTVL.

This clone has more than one count but fewer than ten. V gene TRBV6-1 combines with J gene TRBJ1-1, with D perhaps matching TRBD1 (6 bases). V was cut by 8 bases and J by 1 base, with 14 bases left in between. The CDR3 spans 14 residues. Germline values: CDR1 MNHNS, CDR2 SASEGT. CDR3 in amino acids: CASPAGQKNTEAFF. The CDR3 nucleotides read TGTGCCAGCCCTGCAGGACAGAAGAACACTGAAGCTTTCTTT.

The sample holds one count of this clone. The V gene is TRBV7-6, the J gene TRBJ2-1; a weak D match, TRBD2 (5 bases). Per germline, CDR1 SGHVS and CDR2 FNYEAQ. Deletions cut 5 bases from V and 5 bases from J, with 10 bases between. The CDR3 is 13 residues long. CDR3 sequence: CASSRGQNNEQFF. In DNA form, the CDR3 reads TGTGCCAGCAGCCGCGGGCAGAACAATGAGCAGTTCTTC. The entire variable domain, with the rest obtained from reference TRBV7-6 and TRBJ2-1, is as follows: GAGVSQSPRYKVTKRGQDVALRCDPISGHVSLYWYRQALGQGPEFLTYFNYEAQQDKSGLPNDRFSAERPEGSISTLTIQRTEQRDSAMYRCASSRGQNNEQFFGPGTRLTVL.

This chain uses TRBV6-1 with TRBJ2-1; 7 bases fit TRBD1. The germline V gene has CDR1 MNHNS and CDR2 SASEGT. The J segment lost 5 bases and the V segment lost 0 bases, leaving 13 bases of the junction unmatched. CDR3 length: 18 residues. CDR3 DNA: TGTGCCAGCAGTGAAGCTGGCGGTTTCGGGACAGCAAACAATGAGCAGTTCTTC. Amino acids: CASSEAGGFGTANNEQFF.